What follows are 19 T cell receptor beta chains derived from one specimen sequenced in a study of CD8+ T cells in alopecia areata. RNA was isolated and reverse transcribed to cDNA, the sequencing template. The method was immunoSEQ multiplex PCR; TCRdb's version includes in-frame clones alone and lacks a portion of them. Here the sample spans around 210,000 clones, 56% being singletons. Material: CD8+ T cells sorted from blood. The receptor source for this set is a human donor in good health.

The chain carries TRBV5-6 and TRBJ1-5; D unresolved. Germline assignment: CDR1 SGHDT and CDR2 YYEEEE. The CDR3 consists of 12 residues. Trimming took 6 bases from V and 2 from J, leaving 6 bases between them. The CDR3 coding sequence is TGTGCCAGCATATTAGGCAATCAGCCCCAGCATTTT. Encoded protein: CASILGNQPQHF.

The chain carries TRBV2 and TRBJ1-2; 9 nucleotides agree with TRBD1. The junction had 4 bases not matched to a gene; V was cut back by 1 base and J by 7 bases. CDR1 is SNHLY and CDR2 is FYNNEI in the germline V gene. The CDR3 consists of 14 residues. The CDR3 DNA reads as TGTGCCAGCAGTGAAGAGGGACAGGGCCCTGGCTACACCTTC. Translation gives CASSEEGQGPGYTF.

In DNA, the CDR3 is TGCAGCGTTGTGGCGGGGGGGCCTCGAAATGAGCAGTTCTTC. This translates into CSVVAGGPRNEQFF. The chain couples TRBV29-1 to TRBJ2-1, with 9 bases fitting TRBD2. The CDR3 has 14 residues. Germline trimming cut 4 bases from V and 7 bases from J; bases unmatched to any gene: 8. CDR1 SQVTM and CDR2 ANQGSEA come from the germline V gene.

J is TRBJ1-2 and V is TRBV10-2; D gene uncertain. Germline CDR1 and CDR2: WSHSY and SAAADI. This CDR3 has 11 residues. Trimming stripped 6 bases from V and 8 bases from J, with 10 bases between. CDR3 protein: CASREGHGYTF. The CDR3 DNA reads TGCGCCAGCAGAGAAGGGCACGGCTACACCTTC.

The CDR3 DNA reads TGTGCCAGCAGCGAGGGACAGGGGCCTAACTATGGCTACACCTTC. It is translated as CASSEGQGPNYGYTF. The chain couples TRBV9 to TRBJ1-2, with 10 bases lining up with TRBD1. CDR1 is SGDLS and CDR2 is YYNGEE in the germline V gene. The J segment lost 0 bases and the V segment lost 3 bases, leaving 2 bases of the junction unmatched. This CDR3 region has 15 residues.

This clone was detected only a few times. This chain links TRBV7-6 with TRBJ1-2, with D perhaps matching TRBD1 (5 bases). V was cut by 1 base and J by 4 bases, with 16 bases left in between. The CDR3 runs to 16 residues. Germline assignment: CDR1 SGHVS and CDR2 FNYEAQ. The CDR3 DNA reads TGTGCCAGCAGCTTAGGTGACCGGGACGTACCCTATGGCTACACCTTC. Translated, it gives CASSLGDRDVPYGYTF.

The chain links TRBV30 to TRBJ2-1, with TRBD1 identical over 8 bases. J lost 2 bases, V lost 0 bases, and 6 bases had no gene match. Germline V lookup: CDR1 GTSNPN, CDR2 SVGIG (reference sequence). The length of the CDR3 is 16 residues. In DNA form, the CDR3 reads TGTGCCTGGAGTGTGGGGGAACAGGGGGCCTACAATGAGCAGTTCTTC. Translating it yields CAWSVGEQGAYNEQFF.

The chain joins TRBV11-2 to TRBJ2-3; TRBD2 matches at 14 bases. Germline CDR1 SGHAT, CDR2 FQNNGV. The length of the CDR3 is 18 residues. After removal of 4 bases from V and 1 base from J, the junction contained 7 bases not matched to a gene. The CDR3: CASSWTSGGTSGTDTQYF. The CDR3 bases are TGTGCCAGCAGCTGGACTAGCGGGGGGACCTCTGGCACAGATACGCAGTATTTT.

This clone has just one count. The chain links TRBV15 to TRBJ1-1; no clear D. Trimming left V 1 base short and J 6 bases short, with 9 bases between. The germline CDR1 and CDR2 sequences are LNHNV and YYDKDF (reference sequence). The CDR3 is made up of 13 amino acids. CDR3 residues: CATSRGWVAEAFF. Written as DNA, the CDR3 is TGTGCCACCAGCAGAGGATGGGTCGCTGAAGCTTTCTTT.

The CDR3 DNA reads as TGTGCCAGCAGCGGCCATAGCGGGGGGGCAGGCATTCAGTACTTC. Residues: CASSGHSGGAGIQYF. V and J are TRBV9 and TRBJ2-4, with 11 nucleotides matching TRBD2. V dropped 3 bases and J dropped 9; count of bases not matched to a gene: 8. Germline lookup yields CDR1 SGDLS and CDR2 YYNGEE. The CDR3 covers 15 residues.

This chain joins TRBV5-1 and TRBJ2-5, with D perhaps assigned TRBD1 or TRBD2 (5 bases each). CDR3 length: 14 amino acids. Trimming removed 3 bases from V and 2 bases from J, with 11 bases in between. The germline gives CDR1 SGHRS, CDR2 YFSETQ. The chain's CDR3 is CASSWGTGQETQYF. Here the CDR3 DNA reads TGCGCCAGCAGCTGGGGCACGGGACAAGAGACCCAGTACTTC.

The V call is TRBV2, the J call TRBJ1-4; the D gene is possibly TRBD1 (5 bases). There are 13 residues in the CDR3. Trimming took 4 bases from V and 10 from J, leaving 13 bases between them. Germline lookup yields CDR1 SNHLY and CDR2 FYNNEI. The CDR3 DNA follows: TGTGCCAGCAGTGGCAGGGCGAACGGAAAACTGTTTTTT. It translates to CASSGRANGKLFF. Based on the CDR3 plus reference TRBV2 and TRBJ1-4, the full variable domain is EPEVTQTPSHQVTQMGQEVILRCVPISNHLYFYWYRQILGQKVEFLVSFYNNEISEKSEIFDDQFSVERPDGSNFTLKIRSTKLEDSAMYFCASSGRANGKLFFGSGTQLSVL.

The chain joins TRBV29-1 to TRBJ2-1; D perhaps matches TRBD2 (5 bases). This CDR3 contains 13 residues. Trimming pared 5 bases from V and 5 bases from J, leaving 13 bases between. Germline CDR1 reads SQVTM; CDR2 reads ANQGSEA. As DNA, the CDR3 is TGCAGCGTTCCCCCCCGGGGAGACAATGAGCAGTTCTTC. Translated, it gives CSVPPRGDNEQFF.

This rearrangement joins TRBV18 to TRBJ2-1; D remains unclear. Germline lookup yields CDR1 KGHSH and CDR2 LQKENI. V lost 1 base, J lost 6 bases, and 16 bases lay in between. The CDR3 totals 16 residues. Written as DNA, the CDR3 is TGTGCCAGCTCACCACAAGCGACAAGGCTTTTCAATGAGCAGTTCTTC. Protein sequence: CASSPQATRLFNEQFF.

This clone appeared a few times. The chain carries TRBV19 and TRBJ1-2; D perhaps matches TRBD1 (6 bases). Germline assignment: CDR1 LNHDA and CDR2 SQIVND (reference sequence). Trimming cost V 3 bases and J 8 bases, with 13 bases left between them. The CDR3 extends over 13 amino acids. Here the CDR3 reads CASSMGAQGGYTF. The DNA for the CDR3 is TGTGCCAGTAGTATGGGGGCCCAGGGGGGCTACACCTTC.

The chain recombines TRBV4-1 with TRBJ1-1, with D unclear. Germline assignment: CDR1 MGHRA and CDR2 YSYEKL. The CDR3 runs to 14 residues. Trimming stripped 0 bases from V and 8 bases from J, with 13 bases between. CDR3: CASSQDRRTPEAFF. The CDR3, as DNA: TGCGCCAGCAGCCAAGACCGGAGGACCCCCGAAGCTTTCTTT.

The chain carries TRBV30 and TRBJ2-7; the match to TRBD1 covers 12 bases. Germline V gene lookup returns CDR1 GTSNPN and CDR2 SVGIG (reference sequence). V shed 6 bases, J shed 7 bases, and the junction held 16 bases outside the gene matches. CDR3 size: 16 residues. CDR3 nucleotides: TGTGCCTGCTTTCCTGGGCCCGGGACAGGGGGCAGTGAGCAGTACTTC. Translated: CACFPGPGTGGSEQYF.

This clone was found a few times. The rearrangement joins TRBV19 to TRBJ2-5; D tentatively reads TRBD1 or TRBD2 (5 bases each). This CDR3 is 13 amino acids long. The germline V gene encodes CDR1 LNHDA and CDR2 SQIVND (reference sequence). V lost 11 bases to trimming and J lost 1 base, with 14 bases between them. CDR3 protein: CASEGRFQETQYF. CDR3 DNA sequence: TGTGCCTCAGAGGGACGCTTCCAAGAGACCCAGTACTTC.

The chain uses TRBV29-1 and TRBJ2-3; no clear D gene. CDR1 is SQVTM, CDR2 ANQGSEA, per germline. V lost 5 bases and J 2 bases, leaving 8 bases between the germline ends. The CDR3 has 12 residues. The CDR3 region is CSVYGSTDTQYF. In nucleotides, the CDR3 is TGCAGCGTTTATGGATCCACAGATACGCAGTATTTT.